A single T cell receptor (beta chain) is shown here with its context. Its specificity is not known. Unique molecular identifiers were carried by the TCR beta cDNA libraries. TCRdb passed the PCR reads through MiXCR, listing each CDR3 protein once. The repertoire holds about 540,000 distinct CDR3 sequences, with 30% to 40% as singletons. This record belongs to a study of post-analysis software for immune sequencing data. As for the study in general: Disease trajectories encompassed relapsing-remitting, secondary progressive and progressive-relapsing multiple sclerosis.

Trimming left V 3 bases short and J 4 bases short, with 12 bases between. CDR3 size: 14 residues. CDR1 is SQVTM, CDR2 ANQGSEA, per germline. Study results and caveats: Under F measure analysis, samples from one preparation batch co-clustered strongly. Four or five TRBV segments, TRBV5-6, TRBV5-1 and TRBV20-1 among them, were found more frequent in patients than controls. Multiple sclerosis patients showed significantly lower normalized Chao1 diversity than controls did.

The sequence was collected from a girl between 2 and 17 years old with multiple sclerosis. The sample taken for sequencing was blood. The gene calls are TRBV29-1 and TRBJ1-4; possibly TRBD1 for D (6 bases). In DNA, the CDR3 is TGCAGCGTTGATAAACGGACAGTTAATGAAAAACTGTTTTTT. This encodes CSVDKRTVNEKLFF.